The sequence of this T cell receptor beta chain was determined in a study of blood T cell repertoires in COVID-19. The wider study: Italy, Spain and the United States were the sources of the convalescent and acute COVID-19 samples. Sample material is recorded as cDNA or gDNA derived from T cells, B-cell-depleted T cells, or PBMCs.

The authors' processing: Reference gene primer amplification gave estimated nucleated cell counts. This table comes from immunoSEQ multiplex PCR, and its TCRdb copy is limited to in-frame clones, with some not included. V and J calls and clone size are those listed in that table; D and trimming were worked out from the DNA. The sample comprises about 210,000 clones, 92% of which are singletons, and approximately 1.2% rests with the top ten. The CDR3 sequence is 14 residues long. With 3 bases removed from V and 2 bases from J, the gap between germline ends came to 10 bases. The germline V gene has CDR1 KGHSH and CDR2 LQKENI.

The sample comprised peripheral blood. The chain links TRBV18 to TRBJ1-1; no clear D. This clonotype originated in a man younger than 40 with acute or convalescent COVID-19. The CDR3: CASSPGRTNTEAFF. The CDR3 nucleotides read TGTGCCAGCTCACCCGGACGGACTAACACTGAAGCTTTCTTT.